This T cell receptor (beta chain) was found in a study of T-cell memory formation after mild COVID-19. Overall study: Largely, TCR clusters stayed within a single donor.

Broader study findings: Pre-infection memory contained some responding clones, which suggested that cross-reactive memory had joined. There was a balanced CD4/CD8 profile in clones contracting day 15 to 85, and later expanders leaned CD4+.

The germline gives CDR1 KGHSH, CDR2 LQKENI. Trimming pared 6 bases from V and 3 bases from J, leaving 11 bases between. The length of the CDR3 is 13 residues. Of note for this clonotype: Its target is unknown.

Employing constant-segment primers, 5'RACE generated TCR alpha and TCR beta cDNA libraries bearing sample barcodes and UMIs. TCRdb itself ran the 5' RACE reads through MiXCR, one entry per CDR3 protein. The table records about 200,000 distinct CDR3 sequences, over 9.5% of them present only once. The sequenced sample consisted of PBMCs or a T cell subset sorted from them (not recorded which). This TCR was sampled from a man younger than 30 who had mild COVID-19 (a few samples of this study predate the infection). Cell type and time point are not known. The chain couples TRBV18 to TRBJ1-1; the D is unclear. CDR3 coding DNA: TGTGCCAGCTCCCGCAATGGGGACACTGAAGCTTTCTTT. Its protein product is CASSRNGDTEAFF.